Detailed here is one T cell receptor beta chain. The target antigen is unknown. J gave up 1 base and V 4 bases, and 6 bases lay outside the gene matches. Germline values: CDR1 SGHDT, CDR2 YYEEEE. The CDR3 consists of 16 residues. These data are taken from a study of cytomegalovirus exposure and HLA in healthy donors. Findings and limits, study-wide: Most sequenced TCRs were rare (though some public TCRs occurred in many donors). Earlier analysis found most TCR beta V segments productive about 90% or about 30% of the time.

The study ran its PCR with 60 Vbeta and 13 Jbeta primers. Sequencing was performed with immunoSEQ multiplex PCR; in TCRdb, only in-frame clones are kept and a portion is missing. The sample carries some 130,000 clones, 74% recorded once. The sequencing sample was made of PBMCs. The receptor's source is a woman in her 50s in good health and CMV-seropositive. This sequence joins TRBV5-6 and TRBJ2-3; 10 bases align to TRBD2. The CDR3 sequence is CASSRITSGGTDTQYF. In nucleotides, the CDR3 is TGTGCCAGCAGCCGAATTACTAGCGGGGGCACAGATACGCAGTATTTT.